These 19 T cell receptor beta chains were all obtained from the same sample, sequenced in a study of blood T cells in healthy people across ages. Using a J-beta primer mix together with a sample-barcoded 5' primer, a second PCR was run for about 7 to 12 cycles. TCRdb independently ran MiXCR on the 5' RACE reads; one entry per CDR3 protein. Seen here are over 1,500,000 distinct CDR3 sequences, roughly two fifths observed once, and the top ten hold 23%. Sequencing was carried out using blood. These receptors all stem from a human donor in good health.

This chain uses TRBV7-6 with TRBJ2-5, with 7 bases lining up with TRBD1. In germline, CDR1 is SGHVS, CDR2 FNYEAQ. V trimming: 0 bases; J trimming: 4 bases; junction bases outside the gene matches: 8. This CDR3 is 16 amino acids long. Here the CDR3 reads CASSLAWTGRGETQYF. CDR3 coding DNA: TGTGCCAGCAGCTTAGCGTGGACAGGACGAGGAGAGACCCAGTACTTC.

This clonotype was detected only a few times. The V and J genes are TRBV29-1 and TRBJ1-1; no definite D call. V gave up 6 bases and J gave up 1 base, with 12 bases separating them. Per germline, CDR1 SQVTM and CDR2 ANQGSEA. The CDR3 length is 13 residues. DNA of the CDR3: TGCAGCGTCTCACACACCCAGAACACTGAAGCTTTCTTT. Amino acid sequence: CSVSHTQNTEAFF.

The V and J genes are TRBV24-1 and TRBJ2-2, with a weak D call TRBD2 (6 bases). This CDR3 has 19 residues. Germline CDR1 KGHDR, CDR2 SFDVKD. V shed 0 bases and J shed 6 bases, with 22 bases lying between them. CDR3 nucleotides: TGTGCCACCAGTGATTTGCGGATGGGGGGAGCTCTGGGATCCGGGGAGCTGTTTTTT. The encoded protein is CATSDLRMGGALGSGELFF.

The rearrangement joins TRBV12-3 or TRBV12-4 to TRBJ2-4, with a tentative D call TRBD1 (5 bases). The J call is doubtful: the DNA matches TRBJ2-7 better. The CDR3 sequence is 15 residues long. The CDR3 nucleotides are TGTGCCAGCATAGACAGAGCAAATTATTTCTACGAGCAGTACTTC. Protein sequence: CASIDRANYFYEQYF.

This rearrangement joins TRBV2 to TRBJ2-1, with TRBD2 matching 9 bases. Germline V gives CDR1 SNHLY, CDR2 FYNNEI. V trimming: 4 bases; J trimming: 7 bases; junction bases outside the gene matches: 8. The CDR3 consists of 15 residues. Written as DNA, the CDR3 is TGTGCCAGCAGTGGTGAGCGGGGGGCGTTTAATGAGCAGTTCTTC. Protein sequence: CASSGERGAFNEQFF.

This clonotype came up many times. This chain joins TRBV4-3 and TRBJ2-1; D might be TRBD2 (5 bases). Trimming pared 5 bases from V and 5 bases from J, leaving 10 bases between. Looked up from germline, CDR1 is LGHNA and CDR2 is YSLEER. CDR3 length: 13 amino acids. CDR3 sequence (DNA): TGCGCCAGCAGCGTATTACTAGACAATGAGCAGTTCTTC. Its translation is CASSVLLDNEQFF.

This clonotype was detected only a few times. The genes are TRBV29-1 and TRBJ1-2; D ambiguous. The ends were cut back, 0 bases at V and 4 bases at J, with 9 bases in the middle. The CDR3 has 13 amino acids. From germline, CDR1 is SQVTM and CDR2 ANQGSEA. The CDR3 nucleotides read TGCAGCGTTGAAGAGGACGGAGCCTATGGCTACACCTTC. This sequence encodes CSVEEDGAYGYTF.

CDR3 sequence: CASSLGKARGYNEQFF. In nucleotides, the CDR3 is TGTGCCAGCAGCTTGGGTAAAGCTAGGGGCTACAATGAGCAGTTCTTC. V and J are TRBV7-3 and TRBJ2-1; maybe TRBD1 (5 bases). This CDR3 has 16 residues. Germline CDR1 is SGHTA and CDR2 is FQGTGA. V was cut by 3 bases and J by 3 bases, with 15 bases left in between.

The rearrangement uses TRBV10-3 and TRBJ2-7; D is undetermined. The length of the CDR3 is 16 residues. Trimming removed 2 bases at V and 5 bases at J, with 19 bases between. Germline CDR1 ENHRY, CDR2 SYGVKD. CDR3 DNA sequence: TGTGCCATCAGTGAGGTTAAGGGAAAGGGTACGGACGAGCAGTACTTC. Amino acids: CAISEVKGKGTDEQYF.

The chain employs TRBV29-1 and TRBJ2-1; D gene ambiguous. V gave up 4 bases and J gave up 0 bases, with 13 bases separating them. There are 15 residues in the CDR3. CDR1 is SQVTM and CDR2 is ANQGSEA in the germline V gene. For the CDR3, the DNA is TGCAGCGTTGGAGGCGGATTAAGCTCCTACAATGAGCAGTTCTTC. This gives the protein CSVGGGLSSYNEQFF.

This clonotype was picked up a small number of times. The chain uses TRBV7-3 and TRBJ2-3; a weak D match, TRBD1 (6 bases). Germline CDR1 and CDR2: SGHTA and FQGTGA. Between the trimmed V and J ends, which lost 5 bases and 5 bases, there was a span of 14 bases. This CDR3 has 14 amino acids. DNA for the CDR3: TGTGCCAGCAGCCTCTCAGGGGTTGGAGATACGCAGTATTTT. This encodes CASSLSGVGDTQYF. Using reference TRBV7-3 and TRBJ2-3 for the parts outside the CDR3, the full variable domain is GAGVSQTPSNKVTEKGKYVELRCDPISGHTALYWYRQSLGQGPEFLIYFQGTGAADDSGLPNDRFFAVRPEGSVSTLKIQRTERGDSAVYLCASSLSGVGDTQYFGPGTRLTVL.

The J gene is TRBJ1-1, the V gene TRBV2; TRBD1 might be the D (5 bases). V lost 8 bases and J lost 1, with 11 bases in between. CDR3 length: 13 amino acids. Germline V gene sequence: CDR1 SNHLY, CDR2 FYNNEI. CDR3 nucleotide sequence: TGTGCCAGCTCTGGGGGGAAGAACACTGAAGCTTTCTTT. Translation gives CASSGGKNTEAFF.

The chain recombines TRBV15 with TRBJ1-2; no reliable D call. The germline V gene encodes CDR1 LNHNV and CDR2 YYDKDF (reference sequence). Between the trimmed V and J ends, which lost 0 bases and 2 bases, there was a span of 22 bases. The CDR3 spans 19 residues. The DNA for the CDR3 is TGTGCCACCAGCAGAGATCCCGCGCAGAGCTCTTTCTCGAACTATGGCTACACCTTC. The encoded protein is CATSRDPAQSSFSNYGYTF. Full variable domain (remainder filled in from reference TRBV15 and TRBJ1-2): DAMVIQNPRYQVTQFGKPVTLSCSQTLNHNVMYWYQQKSSQAPKLLFHYYDKDFNNEADTPDNFQSRRPNTSFCFLDIRSPGLGDTAMYLCATSRDPAQSSFSNYGYTFGSGTRLTVV.

This clonotype has only one observation. The chain recombines TRBV20-1 with TRBJ1-2; D is unclear. Germline lookup yields CDR1 DFQATT and CDR2 SNEGSKA (reference sequence). Between the trimmed V and J ends, which lost 0 bases and 3 bases, there was a span of 8 bases. This CDR3 region has 13 residues. The DNA of the CDR3 is TGCAGTGCTAGAGATGCAGCATACTATGGCTACACCTTC. Protein: CSARDAAYYGYTF.

V and J are TRBV10-3 and TRBJ1-2, with TRBD1 as a possible D gene (6 bases). V was pared by 2 bases and J by 6 bases, with 16 bases between. The V gene's germline CDR1 is ENHRY and CDR2 SYGVKD. The CDR3 has 15 residues. The CDR3 nucleotides are TGTGCCATCAGTGAGACCAGGGGTGGTGGCGATGGCTACACCTTC. It translates to CAISETRGGGDGYTF.

In its sample, this clonotype was seen a few times. The CDR3 coding sequence is TGCAGCGTTGAAGGGGGTGACGAGACCCAGTACTTC. Encoded protein: CSVEGGDETQYF. The V and J genes are TRBV29-1 and TRBJ2-5; D is uncertain. Germline V gene sequence: CDR1 SQVTM, CDR2 ANQGSEA. This CDR3 region has 12 residues. Trimming stripped 1 base from V and 5 bases from J, with 8 bases between.

The chain carries TRBV12-3 or TRBV12-4 and TRBJ1-1; unclear D gene. V lost 3 bases and J lost 3, with 8 bases in between. This CDR3 has 13 amino acids. CDR3 amino acids: CASSFTEDTEAFF. The CDR3 bases are TGTGCCAGCAGTTTTACTGAGGACACTGAAGCTTTCTTT.

This clonotype has just a few counts. V usage is TRBV5-1 and J usage is TRBJ2-2, with 9 bases matching TRBD2. J was trimmed by 0 bases and V by 5 bases; bases with no gene match: 5. CDR3 length: 16 residues. CDR1 is SGHRS, CDR2 YFSETQ, per germline. CDR3 in amino acids: CASRRSGGSNTGELFF. The CDR3 bases are TGCGCCAGCAGACGTAGCGGGGGCTCGAACACCGGGGAGCTGTTTTTT.

The chain joins TRBV7-8 to TRBJ1-5, with TRBD1 identical over 9 bases. CDR3 length: 17 amino acids. CDR1 and CDR2 from the germline V gene are SGHVS and FQNEAQ. The junction had 9 bases not matched to a gene; V was cut back by 5 bases and J by 1 base. DNA for the CDR3: TGTGCCAGCAGCCAACAGGGGGCTGGGGCCAGCAATCAGCCCCAGCATTTT. This sequence encodes CASSQQGAGASNQPQHF.